One and the same sample provided the 32 T cell receptor beta chains below, sequenced in a study of blood T cell repertoires in COVID-19. Only in-frame clones appear in the TCRdb table, and some are missing; sequencing was by immunoSEQ multiplex PCR. The table records roughly 110,000 clones, around nine tenths of them present only once. The sample consisted of peripheral blood. These TCRs come from a woman aged 25-40 years with acute or convalescent COVID-19.

This clone was found once. J is TRBJ1-3 and V is TRBV7-9; a weak D match, TRBD1 (5 bases). CDR1 is SEHNR and CDR2 is FQNEAQ in the germline V gene (reference sequence). The CDR3 extends over 14 amino acids. V was clipped by 5 bases and J by 2 bases, with 10 bases between them. CDR3 region: CASSAQGTGNTIYF. CDR3 in DNA: TGTGCCAGCAGCGCTCAGGGTACTGGAAACACCATATATTTT. The full variable domain, with the rest looked up from reference TRBV7-9 and TRBJ1-3, is DTGVSQNPRHKITKRGQNVTFRCDPISEHNRLYWYRQTLGQGPEFLTYFQNEAQLEKSRLLSDRFSAERPKGSFSTLEIQRTEQGDSAMYLCASSAQGTGNTIYFGEGSWLTVV.

This clone was observed a few times. This rearrangement joins TRBV7-8 to TRBJ2-7, with D uncertain. CDR1 is SGHVS, CDR2 FQNEAQ, per germline. V dropped 3 bases and J dropped 5 bases, with 17 bases sitting between them. The CDR3 runs 15 residues. For the CDR3, the DNA is TGTGCCAGCAGCTTCAGTCGTGGCAGTTCCCACGAGCAGTACTTC. This codes for CASSFSRGSSHEQYF. Based on the CDR3 plus reference TRBV7-8 and TRBJ2-7, the full variable domain is GAGVSQSPRYKVAKRGQDVALRCDPISGHVSLFWYQQALGQGPEFLTYFQNEAQLDKSGLPSDRFFAERPEGSVSTLKIQRTQQEDSAVYLCASSFSRGSSHEQYFGPGTRLTVT.

The gene calls are TRBV11-3 and TRBJ2-1, with 8 bases matching TRBD1. The germline V gene has CDR1 SGHNT and CDR2 YENEEA. This CDR3 has 13 residues. J was trimmed by 7 bases and V by 6 bases; bases with no gene match: 5. This CDR3 is CASRRTGFNEQFF. The CDR3 bases are TGTGCCAGCAGAAGGACAGGGTTTAATGAGCAGTTCTTC.

This clone occurred once. This chain links TRBV6-5 with TRBJ1-1; D remains unclear. CDR1 is MNHEY and CDR2 is SVGAGI in the germline V gene. There are 13 residues in the CDR3. V was trimmed by 2 bases and J by 7 bases, leaving 11 bases between them. Here the CDR3 reads CASSYREGFEAFF. CDR3 DNA sequence: TGTGCCAGCAGTTACCGTGAGGGATTTGAAGCTTTCTTT.

The rearrangement joins TRBV11-3 to TRBJ1-3, with a tentative D call TRBD1 (5 bases). Germline V gene sequence: CDR1 SGHNT, CDR2 YENEEA. V dropped 5 bases and J dropped 0 bases, with 23 bases sitting between them. There are 19 residues in the CDR3. For the CDR3, the DNA is TGTGCCAGCAGCCCGAGGGACTGGACTTCCCTAAGCTCTGGAAACACCATATATTTT. This translates into CASSPRDWTSLSSGNTIYF.

The chain couples TRBV18 to TRBJ1-1, with TRBD1 matching 8 bases. The CDR3 runs 14 residues. CDR1 and CDR2 from the germline V gene are KGHSH and LQKENI. V was clipped by 4 bases and J by 1 base; unmatched bases: 2. This CDR3 is CASSLGTGNTEAFF. The CDR3 DNA reads as TGTGCCAGCTCACTCGGGACAGGGAACACTGAAGCTTTCTTT.

The chain recombines TRBV28 with TRBJ1-4; possible D gene TRBD1, 5 bases. Germline-derived CDR1 and CDR2 are MDHEN and SYDVKM. V lost 2 bases and J lost 7, with 17 bases in between. CDR3 length: 16 amino acids. CDR3 loop: CASSLQTAHGGEKLFF. DNA of the CDR3: TGTGCCAGCAGTTTACAAACAGCGCACGGGGGTGAAAAACTGTTTTTT. The full variable domain, rest sourced from reference TRBV28 and TRBJ1-4, is DVKVTQSSRYLVKRTGEKVFLECVQDMDHENMFWYRQDPGLGLRLIYFSYDVKMKEKGDIPEGYSVSREKKERFSLILESASTNQTSMYLCASSLQTAHGGEKLFFGSGTQLSVL.

The V call is TRBV20-1, the J call TRBJ1-2; D uncertain. Germline CDR1 is DFQATT and CDR2 is SNEGSKA (reference sequence). V lost 5 bases, J lost 5 bases, and 9 bases lay in between. This CDR3 contains 11 residues. The CDR3 loop is CSAVTGYGYTF. As DNA, the CDR3 is TGCAGTGCTGTTACGGGGTATGGCTACACCTTC.

Concerning this clone itself: Other DNA sequences in this sample translate to the same CDR3. CDR3 amino acids: CASSLVPSTGATTEAFF. CDR3 nucleotide sequence: TGTGCCAGCAGTTTGGTGCCCTCGACAGGGGCAACCACTGAAGCTTTCTTT. The chain recombines TRBV27 with TRBJ1-1, with 8 bases that match TRBD1. Germline V lookup: CDR1 MNHEY, CDR2 SMNVEV (reference sequence). Unmatched junction bases numbered 13, after V lost 3 bases and J lost 4 bases. The CDR3 sequence is 17 residues long.

The V gene is TRBV15, the J gene TRBJ2-3; TRBD2 is a possible D gene (6 bases). This CDR3 region has 17 residues. Trimming stripped 0 bases from V and 2 bases from J, with 15 bases between. CDR1 is LNHNV, CDR2 YYDKDF, per germline (reference sequence). The CDR3: CATSRDQRRGSTDTQYF. The CDR3 coding sequence is TGTGCCACCAGCAGAGATCAAAGGAGGGGTTCCACAGATACGCAGTATTTT.

This clone was observed a single time. The chain is built from TRBV19 and TRBJ1-6; D may be TRBD1 (6 bases). Germline-derived CDR1 and CDR2 are LNHDA and SQIVND (reference sequence). This CDR3 is built from 14 residues. The V end lost 8 bases, the J end lost 7 bases, and 15 bases lay between the germline ends. The chain's CDR3 is CASQARGRNSPLHF. The CDR3 DNA sequence: TGTGCCAGTCAGGCCAGGGGCAGAAATTCACCCCTCCACTTT.

The chain links TRBV28 to TRBJ2-1, with D perhaps TRBD1 (5 bases). The CDR3 spans 15 residues. From germline, CDR1 is MDHEN and CDR2 SYDVKM. V lost 2 bases and J 4 bases, leaving 12 bases between the germline ends. The CDR3 nucleotides read TGTGCCAGCAGTTTAGGGGCTAGAAGATACAATGAGCAGTTCTTC. It specifies CASSLGARRYNEQFF.

This chain links TRBV4-2 with TRBJ2-2; no definite D call. The length of the CDR3 is 16 residues. The germline V and J ends were trimmed by 1 base and 2 bases, with 11 bases remaining between them. The V gene's germline CDR1 is LGHNA and CDR2 YNFKEQ. Here the CDR3 DNA reads TGTGCCAGCAGCCAAGGGTTTAGCCAAAACACCGGGGAGCTGTTTTTT. It encodes CASSQGFSQNTGELFF.

The genes are TRBV20-1 and TRBJ1-2, with TRBD1 matching 7 bases. This CDR3 spans 11 amino acids. Germline V gene sequence: CDR1 DFQATT, CDR2 SNEGSKA (reference sequence). Trimming cost V 6 bases and J 6 bases; bases outside gene matches: 4. Here the CDR3 DNA reads TGCAGTGCCATTACAGGGGATGGCTACACCTTC. The encoded protein is CSAITGDGYTF.

The chain employs TRBV18 and TRBJ2-7; 12 positions match TRBD1. This CDR3 is 14 amino acids long. Unmatched junction bases numbered 2, after V lost 3 bases and J lost 5 bases. Germline loops: CDR1 KGHSH, CDR2 LQKENI. CDR3 sequence (DNA): TGTGCCAGCTCACCCGGGACAGGGGGCGACGAGCAGTACTTC. It translates to CASSPGTGGDEQYF.

This clone came up once. The chain couples TRBV7-2 to TRBJ1-5; D unresolved. Trimming left V 2 bases short and J 1 base short, with 9 bases between. The CDR3 is made up of 15 amino acids. Germline V CDR1 and CDR2: SGHTA, FQGNSA. CDR3 sequence (DNA): TGTGCCAGCAGCTTATGGAGTGGAAGCAATCAGCCCCAGCATTTT. As protein: CASSLWSGSNQPQHF.

The gene calls are TRBV7-6 and TRBJ2-1; 15 positions agree with TRBD2. The CDR3 covers 15 residues. Trimming removed 5 bases from V and 6 bases from J; junction bases left unmatched: 2. Germline CDR1 and CDR2: SGHVS and FNYEAQ. CDR3 amino acids: CASSRTSGRANEQFF. CDR3 bases: TGTGCCAGCAGCCGGACTAGCGGGAGGGCCAATGAGCAGTTCTTC.

The V and J genes are TRBV18 and TRBJ1-2; TRBD1 matches 8 bases. Germline V gene sequence: CDR1 KGHSH, CDR2 LQKENI. The CDR3 loop spans 15 amino acids. After removal of 3 bases from V and 4 bases from J, the junction contained 7 bases not matched to a gene. The CDR3 region is CASSPSGQGGYGYTF. For the CDR3, the DNA is TGTGCCAGCTCACCCTCAGGACAGGGTGGCTATGGCTACACCTTC.

This sequence joins TRBV6-2 or TRBV6-3 and TRBJ2-7, with D perhaps matching TRBD1 (6 bases). V lost 5 bases and J lost 7, with 18 bases in between. CDR1 is MNHEY and CDR2 is SVGEGT in the germline V gene. The CDR3 spans 14 residues. The CDR3 DNA reads as TGTGCCAGCAGTATTACAGGGTCCCAAGGGGAGCAGTACTTC. This gives the protein CASSITGSQGEQYF.

V usage is TRBV28 and J usage is TRBJ2-3; TRBD2 matches at 10 bases. The length of the CDR3 is 15 residues. Trimming cost V 9 bases and J 1 base; bases outside gene matches: 7. Germline assignment: CDR1 MDHEN and CDR2 SYDVKM. CDR3 sequence: CASKAGGPGTDTQYF. The CDR3 DNA reads as TGTGCCAGTAAAGCGGGGGGGCCCGGCACAGATACGCAGTATTTT.

The rearrangement links TRBV27 to TRBJ1-2, with 8 bases matching TRBD1. Trimming took 5 bases from V and 2 from J; bases not matched to a gene: 4. Germline CDR1 is MNHEY and CDR2 is SMNVEV (reference sequence). The CDR3 is made up of 14 amino acids. The CDR3 nucleotides read TGTGCCAGCAGTGAGACAGGGGCGAACTATGGCTACACCTTC. This sequence encodes CASSETGANYGYTF.

The CDR3 loop reads CASSPRQGENQPQHF. CDR3 sequence (DNA): TGTGCCAGCTCACCGAGACAGGGAGAAAATCAGCCCCAGCATTTT. The chain joins TRBV18 to TRBJ1-5; TRBD1 agrees at 7 bases. Germline assignment: CDR1 KGHSH and CDR2 LQKENI. This CDR3 is built from 15 residues. After removal of 3 bases from V and 4 bases from J, the junction contained 6 bases not matched to a gene.

The chain links TRBV28 to TRBJ1-4; a weak D match, TRBD1 (6 bases). There are 15 residues in the CDR3. Germline lookup yields CDR1 MDHEN and CDR2 SYDVKM. The V end was cut by 3 bases, the J end by 8 bases, with 16 bases between. This CDR3 reads CASSFGGAGKEKLFF. Written as DNA, the CDR3 is TGTGCCAGCAGTTTTGGGGGGGCAGGGAAGGAAAAACTGTTTTTT.

This clone was recorded once. The rearrangement uses TRBV5-5 and TRBJ2-2; a possible D gene is TRBD2 (6 bases). Trimming stripped 0 bases from V and 4 bases from J, with 10 bases between. CDR3 length: 15 amino acids. Germline V gene lookup returns CDR1 SGHKS and CDR2 YYEKEE (reference sequence). CDR3: CASSLEGRLTGELFF. CDR3 nucleotide sequence: TGTGCCAGCAGCTTGGAGGGGAGGCTCACCGGGGAGCTGTTTTTT.

The V call is TRBV12-3 or TRBV12-4, the J call TRBJ1-2, with D hard to call. The CDR3 length is 13 residues. The V gene lost 9 bases and the J gene lost 3 bases, with 14 bases spanning the gap. The CDR3 region is CARSVHGDYGYTF. The DNA for the CDR3 is TGTGCCAGATCCGTCCACGGTGACTATGGCTACACCTTC.

The chain uses TRBV9 and TRBJ1-1, with a tentative D call TRBD1 (6 bases). V lost 2 bases and J lost 5, with 13 bases in between. The V gene's germline CDR1 is SGDLS and CDR2 YYNGEE. There are 14 residues in the CDR3. The CDR3 bases are TGTGCCAGCAGCGTGGACAGCTGGGGGACTGAAGCTTTCTTT. Translating it yields CASSVDSWGTEAFF.

This sequence joins TRBV18 and TRBJ2-3, with TRBD2 as a possible D gene (5 bases). The CDR3 contains 15 residues. The germline V gene has CDR1 KGHSH and CDR2 LQKENI. Trimming pared 2 bases from V and 4 bases from J, leaving 13 bases between. CDR3 DNA: TGTGCCAGCTCACCATCATCGGGGTTCCCAGATACGCAGTATTTT. It translates to CASSPSSGFPDTQYF.

The chain recombines TRBV28 with TRBJ1-2; tentative D call: TRBD1 (5 bases). The germline V gene has CDR1 MDHEN and CDR2 SYDVKM. The CDR3 length is 15 residues. V was clipped by 2 bases and J by 5 bases, with 15 bases between them. CDR3: CASSLGSGRDYGYTF. DNA of the CDR3: TGTGCCAGCAGTTTAGGCTCAGGGAGGGATTATGGCTACACCTTC.

The CDR3 here is CASSGRGTNEKLFF. The CDR3 nucleotides read TGTGCCAGCAGCGGAAGGGGTACTAATGAAAAACTGTTTTTT. The chain is built from TRBV5-8 and TRBJ1-4; D perhaps matches TRBD1 (5 bases). The CDR3 totals 14 residues. The germline CDR1 and CDR2 sequences are SGHTS and YDEGEE. Trimming cost V 4 bases and J 2 bases, with 9 bases left between them.

V is TRBV28 and J is TRBJ2-2; maybe TRBD1 (6 bases). V dropped 1 base and J dropped 7 bases, with 13 bases sitting between them. CDR1 is MDHEN and CDR2 is SYDVKM in the germline V gene. The CDR3 length is 15 residues. CDR3 DNA: TGTGCCAGCAGTTTATCGGCAGGGGAAGGCGGGGAGCTGTTTTTT. Protein product: CASSLSAGEGGELFF.

The chain recombines TRBV11-2 with TRBJ2-5, with 14 bases fitting TRBD2. Germline CDR1 reads SGHAT; CDR2 reads FQNNGV. Trimming at V came to 5 bases and at J to 3 bases, leaving 8 bases not matched to a gene. This CDR3 region has 17 residues. This CDR3 reads CASSIGPGLAGEETQYF. CDR3 sequence (DNA): TGTGCCAGCAGCATCGGACCGGGACTAGCGGGAGAAGAGACCCAGTACTTC.

This chain joins TRBV30 and TRBJ2-7; 14 positions match TRBD2. Germline V gene data show CDR1 as GTSNPN and CDR2 as SVGIG (reference sequence). This CDR3 contains 15 residues. Trimming at V came to 5 bases and at J to 7 bases, leaving 10 bases not matched to a gene. This CDR3 reads CAWDGRTSGRWEQYF. Written as DNA, the CDR3 is TGTGCCTGGGACGGAAGGACTAGCGGGAGGTGGGAGCAGTACTTC.